These 24 T cell receptor beta chains came from one sample sequenced in a study of T cell responses to AZD1222 COVID-19 vaccine. The method was immunoSEQ multiplex PCR; TCRdb's version includes in-frame clones alone and lacks a portion of them. The sample lists 120,000 or so clones, 70% to 90% occurring once. The source material was peripheral blood, sampled on day 0 of AZD1222 vaccination. The receptors here all came from an adult in good health.

The rearrangement joins TRBV7-2 to TRBJ2-7; 7 bases are a match to TRBD1. This CDR3 has 14 residues. Germline CDR1 is SGHTA and CDR2 is FQGNSA. The junction had 4 bases not matched to a gene; V was cut back by 5 bases and J by 0 bases. The CDR3 coding sequence is TGTGCCAGCAGCATCCGACAGGGCTCCTACGAGCAGTACTTC. It codes for CASSIRQGSYEQYF.

In this sample, this clone turned up once. V usage is TRBV3-1 (or the pseudogene TRBV3-2) and J usage is TRBJ2-7, with TRBD1 identical over 8 bases. The junction had 7 bases not matched to a gene; V was cut back by 3 bases and J by 6 bases. The CDR3 runs 14 residues. The V gene's germline CDR1 is LGHDT and CDR2 YNNKEL (reference sequence). CDR3 amino acids: CASSQWTGPGEQYF. In DNA form, the CDR3 reads TGTGCCAGCAGCCAGTGGACAGGGCCCGGCGAGCAGTACTTC.

Here the CDR3 DNA reads TGTGCCAGCAGCTTGGGGCCCGCATACAATGAGCAGTTCTTC. Residues: CASSLGPAYNEQFF. This sequence joins TRBV5-5 and TRBJ2-1; D uncertain. The CDR3 is made up of 14 amino acids. The germline gives CDR1 SGHKS, CDR2 YYEKEE (reference sequence). Trimming removed 0 bases at V and 4 bases at J, with 8 bases between.

The rearrangement joins TRBV27 to TRBJ2-6, with 9 bases identical to TRBD1. V was clipped by 3 bases and J by 0 bases; unmatched bases: 12. Germline V lookup: CDR1 MNHEY, CDR2 SMNVEV (reference sequence). This CDR3 is built from 20 residues. This CDR3 is CASSFRTPGQGRSGANVLTF. The CDR3 DNA reads TGTGCCAGCAGTTTCAGGACCCCGGGACAGGGCCGCTCTGGGGCCAACGTCCTGACTTTC.

The CDR3 coding sequence is TGTGCCAGCAGCCTCGGACAGGAAAGCTCTGGGGCCAACGTCCTGACTTTC. Translation: CASSLGQESSGANVLTF. The chain recombines TRBV5-8 with TRBJ2-6; TRBD1 matches 7 bases. Germline CDR1 and CDR2: SGHTS and YDEGEE. The CDR3 has 17 amino acids. Germline trimming cut 4 bases from V and 0 bases from J; bases unmatched to any gene: 7.

The V call is TRBV2, the J call TRBJ2-2; 10 positions agree with TRBD2. Unmatched junction bases numbered 2, after V lost 2 bases and J lost 5 bases. Germline V gene sequence: CDR1 SNHLY, CDR2 FYNNEI. This CDR3 is 15 amino acids long. The DNA for the CDR3 is TGTGCCAGCAGTGAAACTAGCGGGAAAACCGGGGAGCTGTTTTTT. This codes for CASSETSGKTGELFF. The whole variable domain, remainder taken from reference TRBV2 and TRBJ2-2, is EPEVTQTPSHQVTQMGQEVILRCVPISNHLYFYWYRQILGQKVEFLVSFYNNEISEKSEIFDDQFSVERPDGSNFTLKIRSTKLEDSAMYFCASSETSGKTGELFFGEGSRLTVL.

The CDR3 spells CASSLGRSSDYNEQFF. The CDR3 bases are TGCGCCAGCAGCCTCGGAAGGTCTAGCGATTACAATGAGCAGTTCTTC. The chain uses TRBV4-1 and TRBJ2-1, with D possibly being TRBD2 (6 bases). The CDR3 is made up of 16 amino acids. Per the germline V gene, CDR1 is MGHRA and CDR2 is YSYEKL. Trimming removed 4 bases at V and 4 bases at J, with 17 bases between.

The chain is built from TRBV6-6 and TRBJ2-3, with D possibly matching TRBD2 (6 bases). Germline V gene data show CDR1 as MNHNY and CDR2 as SVGAGI (reference sequence). The CDR3 runs to 15 residues. The germline V and J ends were trimmed by 7 bases and 3 bases, with 17 bases remaining between them. In DNA form, the CDR3 reads TGTGCCAGCACCCCCTGGGGACTTAATACAGATACGCAGTATTTT. Amino acids: CASTPWGLNTDTQYF.

With respect to this clone: At one of its ends the junction is not consistent with the germline gene, which may arise from a read error. The rearrangement joins TRBV7-9 to TRBJ2-4; no clear D gene. This CDR3 region has 8 residues. Germline loops: CDR1 SEHNR, CDR2 FQNEAQ (reference sequence). CDR3: CASRWAPF. The DNA for the CDR3 is TGTGCCAGCAGATGGGCCCCCTTC.

A single count supports this clone. This rearrangement joins TRBV5-1 to TRBJ2-2; D is ambiguous. The V gene lost 2 bases and the J gene lost 4 bases, with 9 bases spanning the gap. Looked up from germline, CDR1 is SGHRS and CDR2 is YFSETQ. The CDR3 covers 14 residues. The CDR3 region has the DNA TGCGCCAGCAGCTTTTCTGGGTCCACCGGGGAGCTGTTTTTT. Encoded protein: CASSFSGSTGELFF.

V and J are TRBV7-9 and TRBJ1-1; TRBD1 matches 9 bases. The CDR3 length is 14 residues. V gave up 4 bases and J gave up 5 bases; unmatched junction bases: 5. CDR1 is SEHNR and CDR2 is FQNEAQ in the germline V gene (reference sequence). The CDR3 nucleotides are TGTGCCAGCAGCTGGGGACAGGGAGGGACTGAAGCTTTCTTT. Amino acid sequence: CASSWGQGGTEAFF.

The chain couples TRBV5-1 to TRBJ1-3; TRBD1 matches at 9 bases. Germline V gene lookup returns CDR1 SGHRS and CDR2 YFSETQ. The CDR3 sequence is 17 residues long. Losses at the gene ends were 3 bases for V and 4 bases for J; bases not matched to a gene: 11. Here the CDR3 DNA reads TGCGCCAGCAGCTCCACAGGGGGCCTAAGTTCAGGAAACACCATATATTTT. Its protein is CASSSTGGLSSGNTIYF.

This clone turned up a few times. This sequence joins TRBV28 and TRBJ1-3; D ambiguous. CDR1 is MDHEN and CDR2 is SYDVKM in the germline V gene. The length of the CDR3 is 14 residues. The ends were cut back, 7 bases at V and 1 base at J, with 11 bases in the middle. The CDR3 sequence is CASTGRISGNTIYF. The DNA for the CDR3 is TGTGCCAGCACAGGTCGTATTTCTGGAAACACCATATATTTT.

J is TRBJ2-1 and V is TRBV3-1 (or the pseudogene TRBV3-2); 8 nucleotides align to TRBD2. The germline gives CDR1 LGHDT, CDR2 YNNKEL (reference sequence). The CDR3 is made up of 14 amino acids. V lost 7 bases, J lost 6 bases, and 8 bases stayed unmatched. DNA of the CDR3: TGTGCCAGCATGAGGGCGGGAGGAGGCAATGAGCAGTTCTTC. Its translation: CASMRAGGGNEQFF.

The chain carries TRBV15 and TRBJ2-1; D uncertain. Deletions cut 0 bases from V and 4 bases from J, with 7 bases between. This CDR3 region has 14 residues. The germline V gene has CDR1 LNHNV and CDR2 YYDKDF (reference sequence). This chain's CDR3 is CATSRDPSYNEQFF. The CDR3 DNA sequence: TGTGCCACCAGCAGAGATCCCAGTTACAATGAGCAGTTCTTC.

The gene calls are TRBV27 and TRBJ2-7; 7 nucleotides match TRBD1. The junction had 7 bases not matched to a gene; V was cut back by 1 base and J by 4 bases. The length of the CDR3 is 15 residues. Germline V gene data show CDR1 as MNHEY and CDR2 as SMNVEV (reference sequence). This CDR3 is CASSLLGTAKYEQYF. DNA of the CDR3: TGTGCCAGCAGTTTATTGGGGACAGCTAAATACGAGCAGTACTTC.

The rearrangement uses TRBV9 and TRBJ1-5, with a weak D call TRBD1 (6 bases). CDR1 SGDLS and CDR2 YYNGEE come from the germline V gene. The CDR3 consists of 15 residues. The ends were cut back, 0 bases at V and 0 bases at J, with 7 bases in the middle. The CDR3 DNA follows: TGTGCCAGCAGCGTAGGACAGGATAGCAATCAGCCCCAGCATTTT. Protein product: CASSVGQDSNQPQHF.

The genes are TRBV10-2 and TRBJ1-5; D remains ambiguous. The germline V gene has CDR1 WSHSY and CDR2 SAAADI. The CDR3 length is 13 residues. The germline V and J ends were trimmed by 7 bases and 4 bases, with 11 bases remaining between them. The CDR3 region is CASNETGNQPQHF. CDR3 bases: TGCGCCAGCAACGAGACCGGGAATCAGCCCCAGCATTTT.

The rearrangement joins TRBV19 to TRBJ2-7; no reliable D call. V was cut by 7 bases and J by 1 base, with 8 bases left in between. Per the germline V gene, CDR1 is LNHDA and CDR2 is SQIVND (reference sequence). The CDR3 runs to 12 residues. The CDR3 DNA reads as TGTGCCAGTACGTCGGCTTCCTACGAGCAGTACTTC. Amino acid sequence: CASTSASYEQYF.

This clone was seen just once. The chain uses TRBV24-1 and TRBJ1-1; no clear D gene. The CDR3 totals 14 residues. Germline lookup yields CDR1 KGHDR and CDR2 SFDVKD. Trimming left V 2 bases short and J 9 bases short, with 15 bases between. The CDR3 DNA reads TGTGCCACCAGTGATTCACGATTCGGGGAACAAGCTTTCTTT. Encoded protein: CATSDSRFGEQAFF.

The CDR3, as DNA: TGTGCCAGCAGTTTTTCCCGCCGGGGGAAAGCTTTCTTT. This encodes CASSFSRRGKAFF. The J gene is TRBJ1-1, the V gene TRBV12-3 or TRBV12-4, with D perhaps TRBD1 (5 bases). The CDR3 extends over 13 amino acids. The germline V and J ends were trimmed by 3 bases and 9 bases, with 14 bases remaining between them.

The chain employs TRBV3-1 (or the pseudogene TRBV3-2) and TRBJ1-4; D uncertain. Trimming took 2 bases from V and 8 from J, leaving 15 bases between them. CDR3 size: 15 residues. Looked up from germline, CDR1 is LGHDT and CDR2 is YNNKEL (reference sequence). CDR3: CASSQNEGLGEKLFF. The DNA for the CDR3 is TGTGCCAGCAGCCAAAATGAAGGGCTAGGGGAAAAACTGTTTTTT.

With regard to this clone: The sample contains more than one DNA sequence encoding this CDR3. V and J are TRBV7-2 and TRBJ2-1, with 8 bases aligning to TRBD2. This CDR3 spans 15 amino acids. V shed 4 bases and J 2 bases; nucleotides not matched to a gene: 4. In germline, CDR1 is SGHTA, CDR2 FQGNSA. The CDR3 region is CASSSTSGPYNEQFF. The DNA for the CDR3 is TGTGCCAGCAGCTCCACTAGCGGACCCTACAATGAGCAGTTCTTC. Looking up the rest from reference TRBV7-2 and TRBJ2-1 gives the full variable domain: GAGVSQSPSNKVTEKGKDVELRCDPISGHTALYWYRQSLGQGLEFLIYFQGNSAPDKSGLPSDRFSAERTGGSVSTLTIQRTQQEDSAVYLCASSSTSGPYNEQFFGPGTRLTVL.

The chain uses TRBV25-1 and TRBJ2-3, with 8 bases that match TRBD2. J gave up 5 bases and V 4 bases, and 11 bases lay outside the gene matches. This CDR3 is 16 amino acids long. The germline V gene has CDR1 MGHDK and CDR2 SYGVNS. CDR3 loop: CASSASLAVAGDTQYF. The CDR3 DNA sequence: TGTGCCAGCAGTGCTTCACTAGCGGTGGCGGGAGATACGCAGTATTTT.